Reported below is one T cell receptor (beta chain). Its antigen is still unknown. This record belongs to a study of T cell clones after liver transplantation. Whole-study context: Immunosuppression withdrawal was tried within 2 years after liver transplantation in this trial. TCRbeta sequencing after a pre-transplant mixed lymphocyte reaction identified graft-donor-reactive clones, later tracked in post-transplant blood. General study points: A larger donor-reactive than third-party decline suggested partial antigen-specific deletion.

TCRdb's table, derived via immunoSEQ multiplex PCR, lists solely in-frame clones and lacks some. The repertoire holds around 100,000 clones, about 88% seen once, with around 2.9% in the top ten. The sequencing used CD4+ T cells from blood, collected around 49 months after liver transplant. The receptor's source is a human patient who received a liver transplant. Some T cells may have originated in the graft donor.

The CDR3 DNA sequence: TGTGCCAGTAGGGATAGACAGGGTCAGAATCAGCCCCAGCATTTT. Amino acid sequence: CASRDRQGQNQPQHF. The rearrangement joins TRBV19 to TRBJ1-5, with 7 positions matching TRBD1. The germline V gene has CDR1 LNHDA and CDR2 SQIVND (reference sequence). J gave up 4 bases and V 6 bases, and 9 bases lay outside the gene matches. The CDR3 extends over 15 amino acids. Variable domain in full (rest from reference TRBV19 and TRBJ1-5): DGGITQSPKYLFRKEGQNVTLSCEQNLNHDAMYWYRQDPGQGLRLIYYSQIVNDFQKGDIAEGYSVSREKKESFPLTVTSAQKNPTAFYLCASRDRQGQNQPQHFGDGTRLSIL.